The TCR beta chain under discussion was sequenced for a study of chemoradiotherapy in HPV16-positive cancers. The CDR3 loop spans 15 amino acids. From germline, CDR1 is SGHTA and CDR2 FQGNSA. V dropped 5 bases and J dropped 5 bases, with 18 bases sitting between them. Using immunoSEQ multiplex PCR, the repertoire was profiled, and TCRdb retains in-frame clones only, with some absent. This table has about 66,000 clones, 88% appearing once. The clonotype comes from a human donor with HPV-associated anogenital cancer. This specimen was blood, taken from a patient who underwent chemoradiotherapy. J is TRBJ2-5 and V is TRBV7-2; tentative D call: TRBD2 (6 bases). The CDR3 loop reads CASSTQAGRLETQYF. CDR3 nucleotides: TGTGCCAGCAGCACACAGGCAGGGAGGTTGGAGACCCAGTACTTC.